The 21 T cell receptor beta chains below come from one sample, sequenced in a study of Ad26.COV2.S vaccination and SARS-CoV-2 variants. Clones were read by immunoSEQ multiplex PCR, and TCRdb kept only the in-frame ones, dropping some. The repertoire consists of 350,000 to 500,000 clones, with 75% to 90% occurring once and the leading ten covering about 2.4%. The treatment denotes: 15 to 20 received Ad26.COV2.S at low or high dose, single or two shots; about 5 received placebo; per-sample allocation not given. Day 63 after the first injection of vaccine or placebo was the sampling time. The source was peripheral blood, collected in a trial of Ad26.COV2.S vaccine versus placebo. The source is a person aged 18-65 years who received the Ad26.COV2.S COVID-19 vaccine or a placebo.

The V and J genes are TRBV12-3 or TRBV12-4 and TRBJ2-5; no reliable D call. Trimming stripped 6 bases from V and 1 base from J, with 9 bases between. This CDR3 has 13 amino acids. CDR3 in amino acids: CASSRRFQETQYF. The CDR3 DNA reads TGTGCCAGCAGCCGACGCTTCCAAGAGACCCAGTACTTC.

This sequence joins TRBV4-1 and TRBJ2-3; 9 nucleotides agree with TRBD2. The CDR3 totals 17 residues. Germline trimming cut 0 bases from V and 3 bases from J; bases unmatched to any gene: 7. Germline CDR1 is MGHRA and CDR2 is YSYEKL. The chain's CDR3 is CASSQEVGGRGTDTQYF. DNA for the CDR3: TGCGCCAGCAGCCAAGAAGTAGGCGGGAGGGGTACAGATACGCAGTATTTT.

This chain joins TRBV3-1 (or the pseudogene TRBV3-2) and TRBJ2-7; D might be TRBD2 (5 bases). From germline, CDR1 is LGHDT and CDR2 YNNKEL (reference sequence). V dropped 1 base and J dropped 6 bases, with 10 bases sitting between them. This CDR3 has 13 amino acids. The chain's CDR3 is CASSQGASSEQYF. In DNA, the CDR3 is TGTGCCAGCAGCCAAGGAGCTAGCTCCGAGCAGTACTTC.

J is TRBJ1-2 and V is TRBV20-1; D gene unclear. The germline gives CDR1 DFQATT, CDR2 SNEGSKA (reference sequence). V lost 6 bases to trimming and J lost 4 bases, with 12 bases between them. The CDR3 totals 12 residues. CDR3 in amino acids: CSASQARYGYTF. The CDR3 DNA is TGCAGTGCGAGTCAGGCCCGCTATGGCTACACCTTC.

This chain links TRBV5-1 with TRBJ1-6; D might be TRBD1 (6 bases). The V gene lost 4 bases and the J gene lost 3 bases, with 17 bases spanning the gap. Per the germline V gene, CDR1 is SGHRS and CDR2 is YFSETQ. This CDR3 is built from 17 residues. The CDR3 protein is CASSPGQISYYNSPLHF. The CDR3 DNA reads TGCGCCAGCAGCCCCGGACAGATTAGCTACTATAATTCACCCCTCCACTTT.

Comments on this clone: Other DNA variants within this sample encode the same CDR3. This chain uses TRBV2 with TRBJ2-5; the D gene is possibly TRBD1 (6 bases). The V gene lost 3 bases and the J gene lost 4 bases, with 6 bases spanning the gap. CDR3 size: 12 residues. Germline V gives CDR1 SNHLY, CDR2 FYNNEI. In DNA, the CDR3 is TGTGCCAGCAGTGACAGGGGAGAGACCCAGTACTTC. It is translated as CASSDRGETQYF.

The chain has TRBV7-2 and TRBJ1-3, with 7 bases that match TRBD1. Germline CDR1 SGHTA, CDR2 FQGNSA. J gave up 6 bases and V 3 bases, and 8 bases lay outside the gene matches. The CDR3 has 15 residues. The CDR3 reads CASSFGTATENTIYF. CDR3 coding DNA: TGTGCCAGCAGCTTCGGGACAGCTACGGAAAACACCATATATTTT.

CDR3 DNA: TGTGCCAGCAGCAAAAGGCCCCAGGGCCGGGACACCTACGAGCAGTACGTC. Its protein product is CASSKRPQGRDTYEQYV. The chain combines TRBV21-1 with TRBJ2-7; the table names TRBD1, a call not compared with the DNA. TRBV21-1 is termed a pseudogene. The CDR3 has 17 amino acids.

The genes are TRBV15 and TRBJ1-1; a possible D gene is TRBD1 (6 bases). V was cut by 4 bases and J by 1 base, with 13 bases left in between. This CDR3 comprises 15 residues. From germline, CDR1 is LNHNV and CDR2 YYDKDF (reference sequence). The CDR3 nucleotides read TGTGCCACCAGCACGTCCCCGGGACAGAACACTGAAGCTTTCTTT. Amino acids: CATSTSPGQNTEAFF.

The chain carries TRBV28 and TRBJ1-1, with 7 bases fitting TRBD1. The V gene end was trimmed by 3 bases and the J gene end by 2 bases; junction bases not matched to a gene: 9. CDR1 MDHEN and CDR2 SYDVKM come from the germline V gene. The CDR3 spans 16 residues. The CDR3 DNA is TGTGCCAGCAGTTTGTGGGCAGGGGGAGCCAACACTGAAGCTTTCTTT. It encodes CASSLWAGGANTEAFF.

This rearrangement joins TRBV4-2 to TRBJ2-7, with 9 nucleotides matching TRBD1. The CDR3 covers 17 residues. Looked up from germline, CDR1 is LGHNA and CDR2 is YNFKEQ. After removal of 3 bases from V and 7 bases from J, the junction contained 16 bases not matched to a gene. CDR3 DNA: TGTGCCAGCAGCCACGCTACTTCCGGGACAGGGACGGGAGAGCAGTACTTC. Protein: CASSHATSGTGTGEQYF.

The chain uses TRBV5-4 and TRBJ1-4; D might be TRBD1 (5 bases). Germline V lookup: CDR1 SGHNT, CDR2 YYREEE (reference sequence). With 2 bases removed from V and 7 bases from J, the gap between germline ends came to 12 bases. This CDR3 is 14 amino acids long. CDR3 nucleotide sequence: TGTGCCAGCAGCTTTGGGGGGATCGGTGAAAAACTGTTTTTT. Translating it yields CASSFGGIGEKLFF.

The rearrangement uses TRBV9 and TRBJ2-1; TRBD2 aligns across 10 bases. CDR1 and CDR2 (germline): SGDLS, YYNGEE. CDR3 size: 18 residues. Losses at the gene ends were 4 bases for V and 8 bases for J; bases not matched to a gene: 18. CDR3 bases: TGTGCCAGCAGCCTCCCTCCGGACCATGAGCGGGGGGGCTATGAGCAGTTCTTC. Translated: CASSLPPDHERGGYEQFF.

This chain connects TRBV24-1 to TRBJ2-2; no definite D call. The V and J ends lost 4 bases and 5 bases respectively, with 7 bases between them. This CDR3 has 13 residues. Germline CDR1 and CDR2: KGHDR and SFDVKD. The CDR3 protein is CATSDKSTGELFF. CDR3 bases: TGTGCCACCAGTGACAAGAGTACCGGGGAGCTGTTTTTT.

The chain joins TRBV5-1 to TRBJ2-3, with 7 bases identical to TRBD1. Per germline, CDR1 SGHRS and CDR2 YFSETQ. The CDR3 totals 15 residues. Trimming at V came to 1 base and at J to 4 bases, leaving 6 bases not matched to a gene. This CDR3 reads CASSLQGQSADTQYF. The DNA of the CDR3 is TGCGCCAGCAGCTTGCAGGGACAGTCCGCAGATACGCAGTATTTT. Looking up the rest from reference TRBV5-1 and TRBJ2-3 gives the full variable domain: KAGVTQTPRYLIKTRGQQVTLSCSPISGHRSVSWYQQTPGQGLQFLFEYFSETQRNKGNFPGRFSGRQFSNSRSEMNVSTLELGDSALYLCASSLQGQSADTQYFGPGTRLTVL.

This chain links TRBV20-1 with TRBJ1-6, with D possibly TRBD1 on 5 matching bases. Per the germline V gene, CDR1 is DFQATT and CDR2 is SNEGSKA (reference sequence). The CDR3 loop spans 16 amino acids. V was cut by 3 bases and J by 5 bases, with 17 bases left in between. CDR3 coding DNA: TGCAGTGCTAGTGGGGAATGGGGGTTGGATAATTCACCCCTCCACTTT. Its translation: CSASGEWGLDNSPLHF.

In the case of this clone: A much bigger clone sits one base away, suggesting this may be a read error. V is TRBV5-6 and J is TRBJ1-5; D ambiguous. This CDR3 is 13 amino acids long. V was pared by 4 bases and J by 0 bases, with 5 bases between. Germline V gives CDR1 SGHDT, CDR2 YYEEEE. CDR3 DNA sequence: TGTGCCAGCAGCGTGGATAGCAATCAGCCCCAGCATTTT. Protein sequence: CASSVDSNQPQHF.

This chain connects TRBV10-3 to TRBJ2-1, with D uncertain. The CDR3 sequence is 12 residues long. Per germline, CDR1 ENHRY and CDR2 SYGVKD. The ends were cut back, 5 bases at V and 4 bases at J, with 6 bases in the middle. CDR3 DNA: TGTGCCATCAGTTCTTTTTACAATGAGCAGTTCTTC. Translating it yields CAISSFYNEQFF.

The chain combines TRBV21-1 with TRBJ2-1; the D call of TRBD2 is as the table states it, not checked on the DNA. TRBV21-1 is termed a pseudogene. The CDR3 totals 17 residues. The CDR3 here is CASSNGASGRLGVEQFF. CDR3 nucleotide sequence: TGTGCCAGCAGCAACGGGGCTAGCGGGCGCCTAGGGGTTGAGCAGTTCTTC.

The sample holds one count of this clone. The V call is TRBV5-1, the J call TRBJ2-7; D perhaps matches TRBD1 (5 bases). Trimming cost V 0 bases and J 6 bases, with 13 bases left between them. The CDR3 totals 14 residues. Germline assignment: CDR1 SGHRS and CDR2 YFSETQ. CDR3 coding DNA: TGCGCCAGCAGCTTGGGGTCAGGGAAAGGCGAGCAGTACGTC. The encoded protein is CASSLGSGKGEQYV.

J is TRBJ1-2 and V is TRBV7-2; D uncertain. The CDR3 sequence is 14 residues long. The V end lost 3 bases, the J end lost 2 bases, and 10 bases lay between the germline ends. Looked up from germline, CDR1 is SGHTA and CDR2 is FQGNSA. Written as DNA, the CDR3 is TGTGCCAGCAGCTTCGATCGGTTCAACTATGGCTACACCTTC. Protein product: CASSFDRFNYGYTF.